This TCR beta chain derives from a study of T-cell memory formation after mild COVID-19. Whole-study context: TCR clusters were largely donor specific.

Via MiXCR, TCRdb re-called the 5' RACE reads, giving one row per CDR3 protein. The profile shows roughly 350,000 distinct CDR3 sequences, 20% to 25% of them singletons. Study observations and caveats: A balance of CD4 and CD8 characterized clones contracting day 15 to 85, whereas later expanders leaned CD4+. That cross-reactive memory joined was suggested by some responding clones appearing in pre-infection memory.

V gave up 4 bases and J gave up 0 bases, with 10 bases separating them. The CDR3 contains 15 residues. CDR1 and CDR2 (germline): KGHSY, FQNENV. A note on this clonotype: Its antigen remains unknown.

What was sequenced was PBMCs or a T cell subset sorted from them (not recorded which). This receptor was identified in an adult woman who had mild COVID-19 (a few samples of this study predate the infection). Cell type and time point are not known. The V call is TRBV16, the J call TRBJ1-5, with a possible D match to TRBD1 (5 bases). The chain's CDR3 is CASSPFGHSNQPQHF. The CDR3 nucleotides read TGTGCCAGCAGCCCCTTTGGACATAGCAATCAGCCCCAGCATTTT. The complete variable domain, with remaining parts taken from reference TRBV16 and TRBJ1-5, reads GEEVAQTPKHLVRGEGQKAKLYCAPIKGHSYVFWYQQVLKNEFKFLISFQNENVFDETGMPKERFSAKCLPNSPCSLEIQATKLEDSAVYFCASSPFGHSNQPQHFGDGTRLSIL.